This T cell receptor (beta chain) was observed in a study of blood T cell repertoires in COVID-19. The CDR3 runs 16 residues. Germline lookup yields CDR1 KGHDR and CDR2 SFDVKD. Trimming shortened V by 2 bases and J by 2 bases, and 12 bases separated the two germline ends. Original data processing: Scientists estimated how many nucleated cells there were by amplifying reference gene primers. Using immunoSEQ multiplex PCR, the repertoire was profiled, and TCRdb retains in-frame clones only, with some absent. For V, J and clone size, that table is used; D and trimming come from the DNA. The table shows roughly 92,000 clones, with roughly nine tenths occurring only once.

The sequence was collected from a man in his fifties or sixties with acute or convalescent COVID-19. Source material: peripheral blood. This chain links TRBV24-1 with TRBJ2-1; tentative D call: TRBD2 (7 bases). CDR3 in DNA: TGTGCCACCAGTGATTGGGAAGGGGGGGCCTACAATGAGCAGTTCTTC. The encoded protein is CATSDWEGGAYNEQFF.